These 29 T cell receptor beta chains share one sample of origin, sequenced in a study of shared clonotypes between healthy human individuals. This table comes from immunoSEQ multiplex PCR, and its TCRdb copy is limited to in-frame clones, with some not included. The table lists over a million clones, roughly 74% of them singletons. Sequenced input: memory CD4+ T cells from PBMCs. The subset here: CD45RA-negative fraction. These receptors all come from a man younger than 35 in good health. Some clones in this sample may be carry-over from other donors' samples.

The J gene is TRBJ2-7, the V gene TRBV28, with unresolved D. The CDR3 has 13 amino acids. CDR1 MDHEN and CDR2 SYDVKM come from the germline V gene. Trimming removed 6 bases at V and 6 bases at J, with 15 bases between. The CDR3 nucleotides read TGTGCCAGCAGACCGAATGTCGCCGGCGAGCAGTACTTC. The encoded protein is CASRPNVAGEQYF. The entire variable domain, with the rest obtained from reference TRBV28 and TRBJ2-7, is as follows: DVKVTQSSRYLVKRTGEKVFLECVQDMDHENMFWYRQDPGLGLRLIYFSYDVKMKEKGDIPEGYSVSREKKERFSLILESASTNQTSMYLCASRPNVAGEQYFGPGTRLTVT.

The CDR3 is CASSLSRVQMGEQYF. The CDR3 region has the DNA TGCGCCAGCAGCTTGAGCAGGGTCCAGATGGGCGAGCAGTACTTC. The chain employs TRBV5-1 and TRBJ2-7, with D maybe TRBD1 (5 bases). The CDR3 extends over 15 amino acids. The germline V gene has CDR1 SGHRS and CDR2 YFSETQ. Trimming removed 1 base at V and 6 bases at J, with 17 bases between.

The V gene is TRBV30, the J gene TRBJ2-5; D might be TRBD1 (6 bases). Near its end, the DNA agrees better with TRBJ2-7, so the J call may be wrong. The CDR3 runs 15 residues. Germline loops: CDR1 GTSNPN, CDR2 SVGIG (reference sequence). The CDR3 sequence is CAWSAGRVRGYEQYF. CDR3 sequence (DNA): TGTGCCTGGAGTGCTGGGCGAGTCAGGGGCTACGAGCAGTACTTC.

The J gene is TRBJ1-2, the V gene TRBV20-1; no clear D gene. V shed 3 bases and J shed 6 bases, with 8 bases lying between them. Germline values: CDR1 DFQATT, CDR2 SNEGSKA (reference sequence). The CDR3 runs to 11 residues. Here the CDR3 reads CSARAADGYTF. The CDR3 DNA sequence: TGCAGTGCTAGGGCAGCGGATGGCTACACCTTC.

The chain recombines TRBV11-2 with TRBJ2-2; 10 nucleotides align to TRBD2. Germline assignment: CDR1 SGHAT and CDR2 FQNNGV. There are 16 residues in the CDR3. V dropped 0 bases and J dropped 4; count of bases not matched to a gene: 2. CDR3 protein: CASSLDLAGATGELFF. CDR3 sequence (DNA): TGTGCCAGCAGCTTAGACCTAGCGGGGGCCACCGGGGAGCTGTTTTTT. The full variable domain, in which reference TRBV11-2 and TRBJ2-2 provide the parts outside the CDR3, is EAGVAQSPRYKIIEKRQSVAFWCNPISGHATLYWYQQILGQGPKLLIQFQNNGVVDDSQLPKDRFSAERLKGVDSTLKIQPAKLEDSAVYLCASSLDLAGATGELFFGEGSRLTVL.

J is TRBJ2-7 and V is TRBV19; 8 positions agree with TRBD1. The germline gives CDR1 LNHDA, CDR2 SQIVND (reference sequence). With 10 bases clipped from V and 5 bases from J, the junction kept 16 bases outside the gene matches. The CDR3 length is 15 residues. CDR3 nucleotide sequence: TGTGCCACGGCCCGACAGGGGAGGTCGGGTGACGAGCAGTACTTC. This sequence encodes CATARQGRSGDEQYF.

A note on this clone: One end of the junction varies from germline; a read error may be responsible. The chain combines TRBV7-2 with TRBJ1-5; D is undetermined. The CDR3 sequence is 13 residues long. Germline assignment: CDR1 SGHTA and CDR2 FQGNSA. The CDR3 region is CACSAAQVRPQHF. In DNA, the CDR3 is TGTGCCTGCAGTGCCGCCCAGGTGAGGCCTCAGCATTTT.

This rearrangement joins TRBV25-1 to TRBJ1-1; D not certain. V lost 5 bases and J lost 2, with 9 bases in between. The CDR3 is 13 amino acids. The V gene's germline CDR1 is MGHDK and CDR2 SYGVNS. DNA for the CDR3: TGTGCCAGCAGTAACAGCTTTAACACTGAAGCTTTCTTT. Its protein is CASSNSFNTEAFF.

The chain couples TRBV11-2 to TRBJ2-1; 7 bases agree with TRBD2. Germline V gives CDR1 SGHAT, CDR2 FQNNGV. J was trimmed by 8 bases and V by 5 bases; bases with no gene match: 6. The CDR3 is 13 residues long. CDR3 in DNA: TGTGCCAGCAGCACTAGGGAGGGTCATGAGCAGTTCTTC. The encoded protein is CASSTREGHEQFF.

J is TRBJ2-6 and V is TRBV5-1, with D uncertain. Trimming pared 2 bases from V and 4 bases from J, leaving 4 bases between. CDR1 and CDR2 (germline): SGHRS, YFSETQ. The CDR3 totals 13 residues. In nucleotides, the CDR3 is TGCGCCAGCAGCTTTGACGGGGCCAACGTCCTGACTTTC. The encoded protein is CASSFDGANVLTF. Full variable domain (missing parts from reference TRBV5-1 and TRBJ2-6): KAGVTQTPRYLIKTRGQQVTLSCSPISGHRSVSWYQQTPGQGLQFLFEYFSETQRNKGNFPGRFSGRQFSNSRSEMNVSTLELGDSALYLCASSFDGANVLTFGAGSRLTVL.

About this clone: Other DNA sequences in the sample encode the same CDR3. The CDR3 bases are TGCGCCAGCAGCTTGAGGGGCCAAGAGACCCAGTACTTC. It translates to CASSLRGQETQYF. The chain employs TRBV5-1 and TRBJ2-5; D may be TRBD1 (5 bases). Looked up from germline, CDR1 is SGHRS and CDR2 is YFSETQ. This CDR3 comprises 13 residues. V lost 1 base to trimming and J lost 1 base, with 5 bases between them.

The chain uses TRBV5-6 and TRBJ2-1; 8 bases agree with TRBD2. CDR1 and CDR2 from the germline V gene are SGHDT and YYEEEE. Trimming cost V 5 bases and J 5 bases; bases outside gene matches: 9. The CDR3 length is 15 residues. The CDR3 loop reads CASSIPGGYHNEQFF. The CDR3 coding sequence is TGTGCCAGCAGTATCCCGGGGGGGTACCACAATGAGCAGTTCTTC.

This rearrangement joins TRBV5-6 to TRBJ2-1; 13 bases agree with TRBD2. Germline V gene lookup returns CDR1 SGHDT and CDR2 YYEEEE. J was trimmed by 9 bases and V by 4 bases; bases with no gene match: 7. The CDR3 covers 15 residues. CDR3 DNA sequence: TGTGCCAGCAGCCTTAGACTAGCGGGAGGATCTGAGCAGTTCTTC. Encoded protein: CASSLRLAGGSEQFF.

The V and J genes are TRBV28 and TRBJ2-7; D is possibly TRBD1 (6 bases). This CDR3 comprises 14 residues. Germline lookup yields CDR1 MDHEN and CDR2 SYDVKM. The V and J ends lost 6 bases and 3 bases respectively, with 15 bases between them. The DNA of the CDR3 is TGTGCCAGCAGGGGTCAGGGGAGCATCTACGAGCAGTACTTC. Its translation is CASRGQGSIYEQYF.

To note about this clone: Other DNA sequences within the sample encode an identical CDR3. The J gene is TRBJ2-7, the V gene TRBV28; D unresolved. The V gene's germline CDR1 is MDHEN and CDR2 SYDVKM. The V gene lost 6 bases and the J gene lost 4 bases, with 10 bases spanning the gap. The CDR3 runs to 12 residues. CDR3 protein: CASSPRPYEQYF. The DNA of the CDR3 is TGTGCCAGCAGCCCCCGGCCTTACGAGCAGTACTTC.

J is TRBJ1-2 and V is TRBV6-1, with TRBD1 identical over 11 bases. Germline CDR1 reads MNHNS; CDR2 reads SASEGT. The CDR3 length is 14 residues. Losses at the gene ends were 6 bases for V and 6 bases for J; bases not matched to a gene: 6. This CDR3 reads CASRDGQGADGYTF. The CDR3 DNA reads as TGTGCCAGCAGGGACGGACAGGGGGCTGATGGCTACACCTTC.

Only a few counts were recorded for this clone. An end of the junction does not agree with germline; a read error may underlie this. The CDR3 nucleotides read TGTGCCAGCAGTGAAGTGGGGAAGGAGATCTTC. It codes for CASSEVGKEIF. This chain uses TRBV2 with TRBJ1-2; no clear D. The germline gives CDR1 SNHLY, CDR2 FYNNEI. The CDR3 totals 11 residues.

The chain carries TRBV5-1 and TRBJ2-7; 8 bases match TRBD1. The CDR3 loop spans 16 amino acids. The germline V gene has CDR1 SGHRS and CDR2 YFSETQ. The V gene end was trimmed by 2 bases and the J gene end by 0 bases; junction bases not matched to a gene: 7. The DNA of the CDR3 is TGCGCCAGCAGCTTAGGACAGGGATCGAGCTCCTACGAGCAGTACTTC. This sequence encodes CASSLGQGSSSYEQYF.

Note on this clone: A single base separates this from a much larger clone, so it may be a read error. The gene calls are TRBV11-3 and TRBJ2-2; TRBD1 matches at 8 bases. This CDR3 comprises 14 residues. J lost 0 bases, V lost 6 bases, and 0 bases had no gene match. Germline values: CDR1 SGHNT, CDR2 YENEEA. CDR3 region: CASRQGANTGELFF. CDR3 coding DNA: TGTGCCAGCAGACAGGGGGCGAACACCGGGGAGCTGTTTTTT.

V gene TRBV27 combines with J gene TRBJ2-1; 15 bases agree with TRBD2. CDR3 length equals 18 residues. Germline V gene lookup returns CDR1 MNHEY and CDR2 SMNVEV (reference sequence). V trimming: 5 bases; J trimming: 6 bases; junction bases outside the gene matches: 11. The CDR3, as DNA: TGTGCCAGCAGTCTTATCCCTCCGGGACTAGCGGGGGGCAATGAGCAGTTCTTC. As protein: CASSLIPPGLAGGNEQFF.

There are a few counts of this clone. This chain uses TRBV9 with TRBJ2-1; a possible D gene is TRBD2 (6 bases). This CDR3 has 15 amino acids. Germline values: CDR1 SGDLS, CDR2 YYNGEE. Trimming shortened V by 1 base and J by 2 bases, and 10 bases separated the two germline ends. The CDR3 reads CASSVSGGTYNEQFF. The CDR3 nucleotides are TGTGCCAGCAGCGTATCGGGCGGGACCTACAATGAGCAGTTCTTC. Filled out from reference TRBV9 and TRBJ2-1, the complete variable domain reads DSGVTQTPKHLITATGQRVTLRCSPRSGDLSVYWYQQSLDQGLQFLIQYYNGEERAKGNILERFSAQQFPDLHSELNLSSLELGDSALYFCASSVSGGTYNEQFFGPGTRLTVL.

The gene calls are TRBV15 and TRBJ1-4; D ambiguous. Deletions cut 0 bases from V and 14 bases from J, with 10 bases between. This CDR3 comprises 12 residues. The V gene's germline CDR1 is LNHNV and CDR2 YYDKDF (reference sequence). In DNA form, the CDR3 reads TGTGCCACCAGCAGAGATGAGTTAGGGCTGTTTTTT. Encoded protein: CATSRDELGLFF.

The chain recombines TRBV7-9 with TRBJ1-2; possibly TRBD1 for D (6 bases). This CDR3 region has 14 residues. Trimming left V 3 bases short and J 4 bases short, with 12 bases between. Germline assignment: CDR1 SEHNR and CDR2 FQNEAQ (reference sequence). The CDR3 region has the DNA TGTGCCAGCAGCTTGGGGGGCAATTCCTATGGCTACACCTTC. Residues: CASSLGGNSYGYTF.

DNA of the CDR3: TGTGCCTGGAGTACTAACTCTGGAAACACCATATATTTT. Translating it yields CAWSTNSGNTIYF. This rearrangement joins TRBV30 to TRBJ1-3; the D is unclear. The germline gives CDR1 GTSNPN, CDR2 SVGIG (reference sequence). The V and J ends lost 2 bases and 0 bases respectively, with 5 bases between them. The CDR3 is 13 residues long.

This chain connects TRBV2 to TRBJ1-2; a weak D match, TRBD1 (5 bases). CDR3 size: 15 residues. Looked up from germline, CDR1 is SNHLY and CDR2 is FYNNEI. V shed 3 bases and J shed 3 bases, with 14 bases lying between them. CDR3 DNA: TGTGCCAGCAGTGACCTCTTTTCGGGGGACTATGGCTACACCTTC. This translates into CASSDLFSGDYGYTF.

This clone turned up a few times. CDR3 nucleotide sequence: TGTGCCAGCAGCCATTCAGCGGGAGTTGGGACCGGGGAGCTGTTTTTT. Translated: CASSHSAGVGTGELFF. This rearrangement joins TRBV6-6 to TRBJ2-2; 8 bases align to TRBD2. Germline V lookup: CDR1 MNHNY, CDR2 SVGAGI (reference sequence). The CDR3 contains 16 residues. Unmatched junction bases numbered 11, after V lost 6 bases and J lost 5 bases.

Note on this clone: Only one base separates this from a far larger clonotype, so it likely reflects a read error. Distinct nucleotide sequences in the sample also encode this CDR3. The chain carries TRBV27 and TRBJ2-2; unclear D gene. In germline, CDR1 is MNHEY, CDR2 SMNVEV (reference sequence). The CDR3 has 12 residues. The V end was cut by 3 bases, the J end by 1 base, with 0 bases between. CDR3 bases: TGTGCCAGCAGTTTGAACACCGGGGAGCTGTTTTTT. Translating it yields CASSLNTGELFF.

This clone was found a few times. The chain has TRBV7-2 and TRBJ1-5, with D unclear. CDR1 is SGHTA and CDR2 is FQGNSA in the germline V gene. This CDR3 comprises 13 residues. Trimming took off 5 bases at V and 3 bases at J, with 8 bases between the two ends. Written as DNA, the CDR3 is TGTGCCAGCAGCCAAGAGAACAATCAGCCCCAGCATTTT. This codes for CASSQENNQPQHF.

CDR3: CAISLLGVDEQFF. The CDR3 region has the DNA TGTGCCATCAGTTTACTAGGTGTCGATGAGCAGTTCTTC. The rearrangement uses TRBV10-3 and TRBJ2-1; perhaps TRBD2 as D (5 bases). The length of the CDR3 is 13 residues. V lost 5 bases, J lost 8 bases, and 13 bases lay in between. Germline V gene data show CDR1 as ENHRY and CDR2 as SYGVKD.